This entry lists 5 T cell receptor beta chains sequenced from one sample in a study of blood T cell repertoires in COVID-19. Only in-frame clones appear in the TCRdb table, and some are missing; sequencing was by immunoSEQ multiplex PCR. This sample has roughly 100,000 clones, with about 90% found just once. Input material: peripheral blood. These receptors originate from a man aged 50 to 60 with acute or convalescent COVID-19.

V gene TRBV3-1 (or the pseudogene TRBV3-2) combines with J gene TRBJ2-1, with TRBD2 identical over 8 bases. The ends lost 0 bases at V and 9 bases at J; junction bases unmatched: 13. The germline gives CDR1 LGHDT, CDR2 YNNKEL (reference sequence). The CDR3 runs 17 residues. The CDR3 bases are TGTGCCAGCAGCCAAGATGTAGCGGGACTCCCCGGCGGTGAGCAGTTCTTC. This encodes CASSQDVAGLPGGEQFF.

This rearrangement joins TRBV6-6 to TRBJ2-2; weak D call: TRBD1 (5 bases). The germline V gene has CDR1 MNHNY and CDR2 SVGAGI (reference sequence). V gave up 5 bases and J gave up 1 base, with 8 bases separating them. CDR3 length: 14 amino acids. Here the CDR3 reads CASSRTGNTGELFF. The CDR3 nucleotides read TGTGCCAGCAGTAGAACAGGGAACACCGGGGAGCTGTTTTTT.

The J gene is TRBJ2-7, the V gene TRBV2; TRBD2 is a possible D gene (6 bases). Germline assignment: CDR1 SNHLY and CDR2 FYNNEI. V lost 4 bases, J lost 4 bases, and 8 bases lay in between. This CDR3 region has 12 residues. This chain's CDR3 is CASSGGTYEQYF. CDR3 nucleotide sequence: TGTGCCAGCAGTGGTGGGACTTACGAGCAGTACTTC.

The chain recombines TRBV7-3 with TRBJ1-6; TRBD1 might be the D (5 bases). Germline-derived CDR1 and CDR2 are SGHTA and FQGTGA. V lost 5 bases to trimming and J lost 9 bases, with 20 bases between them. The length of the CDR3 is 16 residues. DNA of the CDR3: TGTGCCAGCAGCGTGGGGTCCATAATCCAGGGTTCACCCCTCCACTTT. Its translation is CASSVGSIIQGSPLHF.

This sequence joins TRBV4-1 and TRBJ2-6; D is unresolved. Trimming removed 4 bases at V and 2 bases at J, with 12 bases between. The germline V gene has CDR1 MGHRA and CDR2 YSYEKL. The CDR3 is 16 residues long. The CDR3 DNA reads TGCGCCAGCAGCCCCCACTTTCTGCCTGGGGCCAACGTCCTGACTTTC. Its protein is CASSPHFLPGANVLTF.